This T cell receptor beta chain came from a study of T cell repertoires in cytomegalovirus infection. Study background: HLA-B-restricted CMV epitopes that are well studied were used alongside recently identified HLA-C-restricted ones. Public TCR beta signatures provided an indication of both CMV infection and a matching HLA type.

The CDR3 has 17 amino acids. J gave up 3 bases and V 3 bases, and 9 bases lay outside the gene matches. Germline V gene lookup returns CDR1 SGHVS and CDR2 FNYEAQ. TCRdb used MiXCR to reprocess the reads, holding one entry per CDR3 protein. The top ten clones hold about 14% of a sample with some 920,000 distinct CDR3 sequences, more than 25% of them seen once. This clonotype turned up a few times. Its antigen is not known. This TCR was recovered from a human donor in good health (CMV status not recorded). Some clones in this sample may be carry-over from other donors' samples. The rearrangement uses TRBV7-6 and TRBJ2-1; TRBD2 matches at 9 bases. The specimen comprised cultured CD8+ T cells from PBMCs, sampled from culture after CMV antigen stimulation. The CDR3 here is CASSLLWAGGLYNEQFF. The CDR3 coding sequence is TGTGCCAGCAGCTTGCTGTGGGCGGGGGGGCTCTACAATGAGCAGTTCTTC.